This is a list of T cell receptor beta chains from one sample in a study of identical twins. One entry per CDR3 protein results from TCRdb running MiXCR on the 5' RACE reads. The table includes 700,000 or so distinct CDR3 sequences, over 8.5% detected once. This sample was shared with a second study, whose subject was yellow fever vaccine responses in identical twins.

Sequencing input: PBMCs. These receptors all come from a woman aged 18 to 35 in good health. CDR3s include the opening cysteine and the closing phenylalanine or tryptophan. The order of the fields is CDR3 DNA, CDR3 protein, V gene, J gene, clone size, D gene, CDR3 length. A D gene is named only where the DNA matches it firmly. Some rows mark clone size as missing; the rest say once, few, many or name a class of expanded clone.

cdr3_nt: TGCAGTGCTAGAGATCTCCGGGGAGACCCCTACGAGCAGTACTTC
cdr3_aa: CSARDLRGDPYEQYF
v_call: TRBV20-1
j_call: TRBJ2-7
clone_size: NA
d_call: NA
cdr3_length: 15

cdr3_nt: TGTGCCAGCAGTTTTGGCGGGGCGCGGGAGCAGTACTTC
cdr3_aa: CASSFGGAREQYF
v_call: TRBV12-3/TRBV12-4
j_call: TRBJ2-7
clone_size: NA
d_call: NA
cdr3_length: 13

cdr3_nt: TGTGCCAGCAGCTCAAAACAGGGATCCTACTACGAGCAGTACTTC
cdr3_aa: CASSSKQGSYYEQYF
v_call: TRBV5-6
j_call: TRBJ2-7
clone_size: NA
d_call: NA
cdr3_length: 15

cdr3_nt: TGTGCCTCGGGGGTCGTGGGGTATGGCTACACCTTC
cdr3_aa: CASGVVGYGYTF
v_call: TRBV7-2
j_call: TRBJ1-2
clone_size: NA
d_call: NA
cdr3_length: 12

cdr3_nt: TGCAGCGTCGAACGGACCTACAATGAGCAGTTCTTC
cdr3_aa: CSVERTYNEQFF
v_call: TRBV29-1
j_call: TRBJ2-1
clone_size: many
d_call: NA
cdr3_length: 12

cdr3_nt: TGCAGTGCTAGAGGAGGGATTGGGACTAGCGGGACGGAGTACTTC
cdr3_aa: CSARGGIGTSGTEYF
v_call: TRBV20-1
j_call: TRBJ2-7
clone_size: few
d_call: TRBD2
cdr3_length: 15

cdr3_nt: TGTGCCAGCAGCTTAGCCCTTAGGACAGGGACCGGGGAGCTGTTTTTT
cdr3_aa: CASSLALRTGTGELFF
v_call: TRBV7-2
j_call: TRBJ2-2
clone_size: NA
d_call: TRBD1
cdr3_length: 16

cdr3_nt: TGTGCCAGCAGCTTAGTTGGAGGGGGCCGTGAAAAACTGTTTTTT
cdr3_aa: CASSLVGGGREKLFF
v_call: TRBV11-2
j_call: TRBJ1-4
clone_size: many
d_call: TRBD1
cdr3_length: 15

cdr3_nt: TGTGCCAGCAGCATGCCCCCAGGGGGCCAAGAGACCCAGTACTTC
cdr3_aa: CASSMPPGGQETQYF
v_call: TRBV5-4
j_call: TRBJ2-5
clone_size: NA
d_call: TRBD1
cdr3_length: 15

cdr3_nt: TGTGCCAGCAGTCTAATGACTAGCTGGCCCACAGATACGCAGTATTTT
cdr3_aa: CASSLMTSWPTDTQYF
v_call: TRBV11-2
j_call: TRBJ2-3
clone_size: NA
d_call: TRBD2
cdr3_length: 16

cdr3_nt: TGCGCCAGCAGCCAAGCCGGGACTACTAAAGAGACCCAGTACTTC
cdr3_aa: CASSQAGTTKETQYF
v_call: TRBV4-3
j_call: TRBJ2-5
clone_size: NA
d_call: TRBD2
cdr3_length: 15

cdr3_nt: TGCGCCAGCAGGGAGGGACAGGGGAACTACGAGCAGTACTTC
cdr3_aa: CASREGQGNYEQYF
v_call: TRBV5-1
j_call: TRBJ2-7
clone_size: NA
d_call: TRBD1
cdr3_length: 14

cdr3_nt: TGCAGTGCTAGGGAAGGGACGTTACAAGAGACCCAGTACTTC
cdr3_aa: CSAREGTLQETQYF
v_call: TRBV20-1
j_call: TRBJ2-5
clone_size: NA
d_call: NA
cdr3_length: 14

cdr3_nt: TGTGCCACCAGCAGGGCGGGACAGGGGGCCAACGAGCAGTACTTC
cdr3_aa: CATSRAGQGANEQYF
v_call: TRBV15
j_call: TRBJ2-7
clone_size: NA
d_call: TRBD1
cdr3_length: 15

cdr3_nt: TGCAGCGTTGAACTCCGGTCACAACCTCAAGAGACCCAGTACTTC
cdr3_aa: CSVELRSQPQETQYF
v_call: TRBV29-1
j_call: TRBJ2-5
clone_size: NA
d_call: NA
cdr3_length: 15

cdr3_nt: TGTGCCAGCAGCCGGGACAGGGACCACACCGGGGAGCTGTTTTTT
cdr3_aa: CASSRDRDHTGELFF
v_call: TRBV27
j_call: TRBJ2-2
clone_size: NA
d_call: TRBD1
cdr3_length: 15

cdr3_nt: TGTGCTAGCAGCCGATTGACTAGCGGGGGCGCAGATACGCAGTATTTT
cdr3_aa: CASSRLTSGGADTQYF
v_call: TRBV7-7
j_call: TRBJ2-3
clone_size: few
d_call: TRBD2
cdr3_length: 16

cdr3_nt: TGTGCCAGCAGCCGCGCCCCCGCCTTAGCGGGAGAGACCCAGTACTTC
cdr3_aa: CASSRAPALAGETQYF
v_call: TRBV9
j_call: TRBJ2-5
clone_size: few
d_call: TRBD2
cdr3_length: 16

cdr3_nt: TGTGCCAGCAGCTTACGACTAGTTTCCTACGAGCAGTACTTC
cdr3_aa: CASSLRLVSYEQYF
v_call: TRBV7-2
j_call: TRBJ2-7
clone_size: few
d_call: NA
cdr3_length: 14

cdr3_nt: TGTGCCAGCAGCGAAGCGGGAGACTACAATGAGCAGTTCTTC
cdr3_aa: CASSEAGDYNEQFF
v_call: TRBV6-4
j_call: TRBJ2-1
clone_size: NA
d_call: TRBD2
cdr3_length: 14

cdr3_nt: TGCGCCAGCAGCCAAGATCTCGCTAGCGGGAGCACAGATACGCAGTATTTT
cdr3_aa: CASSQDLASGSTDTQYF
v_call: TRBV4-1
j_call: TRBJ2-3
clone_size: few
d_call: TRBD2
cdr3_length: 17

cdr3_nt: TGTGCCAGCAGTTTTTTTGTTGGACTAGCGGGAGACGAGACAGACACCGGGGAGCTGTTTTTT
cdr3_aa: CASSFFVGLAGDETDTGELFF
v_call: TRBV12-3/TRBV12-4
j_call: TRBJ2-2
clone_size: few
d_call: TRBD2
cdr3_length: 21

cdr3_nt: TGTGCCAGCAGGCGGGCTCGGAACACTGAAGCTTTCTTT
cdr3_aa: CASRRARNTEAFF
v_call: TRBV6-4
j_call: TRBJ1-1
clone_size: NA
d_call: NA
cdr3_length: 13

cdr3_nt: TGCAGTGCAAGACTAGCGGGGCTCTCCTACAATGAGCAGTTCTTC
cdr3_aa: CSARLAGLSYNEQFF
v_call: TRBV20-1
j_call: TRBJ2-1
clone_size: many
d_call: TRBD2
cdr3_length: 15

cdr3_nt: TGCAGTGCTAGAGGAAGACAGGGGGCTAGCGAGCAGTACTTC
cdr3_aa: CSARGRQGASEQYF
v_call: TRBV20-1
j_call: TRBJ2-7
clone_size: few
d_call: TRBD1
cdr3_length: 14

cdr3_nt: TGTGCCAGCAGCCCAAGGGACAGGGGTAGGGAGCTGTTTTTT
cdr3_aa: CASSPRDRGRELFF
v_call: TRBV6-1
j_call: TRBJ2-2
clone_size: NA
d_call: TRBD1
cdr3_length: 14

cdr3_nt: TGTGCCACCCCGTACGGGTCCGGCTACACCTTC
cdr3_aa: CATPYGSGYTF
v_call: TRBV10-3
j_call: TRBJ1-2
clone_size: NA
d_call: NA
cdr3_length: 11

cdr3_nt: TGCGCCAGCAGCCAAACCCAAGGGGTATACAATGAGCAGTTCTTC
cdr3_aa: CASSQTQGVYNEQFF
v_call: TRBV4-3
j_call: TRBJ2-1
clone_size: NA
d_call: NA
cdr3_length: 15

cdr3_nt: TGTGCCAGCAGCCGATCGGGACTAGCGGAAGAGACCCAGTACTTC
cdr3_aa: CASSRSGLAEETQYF
v_call: TRBV3-1
j_call: TRBJ2-5
clone_size: NA
d_call: TRBD2
cdr3_length: 15

cdr3_nt: TGCGCCAGCAGCCCGGCGGGAGGAGCAACCGGGGAGCTGTTTTTT
cdr3_aa: CASSPAGGATGELFF
v_call: TRBV4-1
j_call: TRBJ2-2
clone_size: NA
d_call: TRBD2
cdr3_length: 15

cdr3_nt: TGTGCCAGCAGCCCTTTGACTAGTCACTACGAGCAGTACTTC
cdr3_aa: CASSPLTSHYEQYF
v_call: TRBV9
j_call: TRBJ2-7
clone_size: few
d_call: NA
cdr3_length: 14

cdr3_nt: TGTGCCACCGGTGTGGACTACGAGCAGTACTTC
cdr3_aa: CATGVDYEQYF
v_call: TRBV28
j_call: TRBJ2-7
clone_size: NA
d_call: NA
cdr3_length: 11

cdr3_nt: TGTGCCAGCAGTTATGGACTAGTCGGAGGAAAGTACTTC
cdr3_aa: CASSYGLVGGKYF
v_call: TRBV6-2/TRBV6-3
j_call: TRBJ2-7
clone_size: NA
d_call: TRBD2
cdr3_length: 13

cdr3_nt: TGTGCCAGCAGCTTAGGTCAGCGGGGCATTCAGTACTTC
cdr3_aa: CASSLGQRGIQYF
v_call: TRBV7-6
j_call: TRBJ2-4
clone_size: many
d_call: TRBD2
cdr3_length: 13

cdr3_nt: TGCAGCGTACCCCTAGACCGGGGGACCGGGGAGCTGTTTTTT
cdr3_aa: CSVPLDRGTGELFF
v_call: TRBV29-1
j_call: TRBJ2-2
clone_size: few
d_call: NA
cdr3_length: 14

cdr3_nt: TGCAGCGCCACTGCCGAAGAGGGGCAGTATTTT
cdr3_aa: CSATAEEGQYF
v_call: TRBV29-1
j_call: TRBJ2-3
clone_size: NA
d_call: NA
cdr3_length: 11

cdr3_nt: TGTGCCAGCACCCCCGGACCCGTCCCCTACAATGAGCAGTTCTTC
cdr3_aa: CASTPGPVPYNEQFF
v_call: TRBV6-1
j_call: TRBJ2-1
clone_size: NA
d_call: NA
cdr3_length: 15

cdr3_nt: TGTGCCAGCAGTGCCCGGGACAGGGGAGGGAACACTGAAGCTTTCTTT
cdr3_aa: CASSARDRGGNTEAFF
v_call: TRBV2
j_call: TRBJ1-1
clone_size: few
d_call: TRBD1
cdr3_length: 16

cdr3_nt: TGTGCCAGCATAGTAGGGGAGTCGACAGATACGCAGTATTTT
cdr3_aa: CASIVGESTDTQYF
v_call: TRBV12-3/TRBV12-4
j_call: TRBJ2-3
clone_size: many
d_call: NA
cdr3_length: 14

cdr3_nt: TGTGCGTGCTCCCACACTAGCACAGATACGCAGTATTTT
cdr3_aa: CACSHTSTDTQYF
v_call: TRBV19
j_call: TRBJ2-3
clone_size: NA
d_call: NA
cdr3_length: 13